A selection of T cell receptor beta chains follows, all from one sample in a study of blood T cells in healthy people across ages. TCRdb independently ran MiXCR on the 5' RACE reads; one entry per CDR3 protein. The table has 1.5 million to 2 million distinct CDR3 sequences, roughly 49% seen once. The sample consisted of blood. Every receptor here comes from a woman aged 35 to 49 in good health. Each CDR3 is given with its conserved first and last residue. D genes are given only for firm matches. Only some rows state a clone size, as once, few, many or a class for expanded clones.

>TRBV5-1|NA|TRBJ2-7|NA
TGCGCCAGCAGCACCGACAGCCACTACGAGCAGTACTTC
CASSTDSHYEQYF
>TRBV12-3/TRBV12-4|NA|TRBJ2-5|few
TGTGCCAGCAGGTGGTCAACAGGGAAGTCCGAGACCCAGTACTTC
CASRWSTGKSETQYF
>TRBV6-6|NA|TRBJ2-5|few
TGTGCCAGCAGTTACTCGGCTAGCAGAAACCAAGAGACCCAGTACTTC
CASSYSASRNQETQYF
>TRBV27|NA|TRBJ1-5|few
TGTGCCAGCAGTCCGACAGTCAATCAGCCCCAGCATTTT
CASSPTVNQPQHF
>TRBV13|TRBD1|TRBJ2-3|NA
TGTGCCAGCAGCGAGGGACAGGGGTTGCGAACGCAGTATTTT
CASSEGQGLRTQYF
>TRBV5-1|TRBD2|TRBJ2-1|NA
TGCGCCAGCAGCCCCGGGCTAGCGGGGCTAAACAATGAGCAGTTCTTC
CASSPGLAGLNNEQFF
>TRBV25-1|NA|TRBJ2-7|NA
TGTGCCAGCCCTCCCGAGCAGTACTTC
CASPPEQYF
>TRBV6-2/TRBV6-3|TRBD1|TRBJ1-2|NA
TGTGCCAGTCAACACCGACAGGGGGCCTATGGCTACACCTTC
CASQHRQGAYGYTF
>TRBV20-1|TRBD1|TRBJ1-2|NA
TGCAGTGCTAGAGATCGACAGGGCAGCTATGGCTACACCTTC
CSARDRQGSYGYTF
>TRBV5-1|NA|TRBJ2-7|NA
TGCGCCAGCAGCGCCGGGGATTACAATGAGCAGTACTTC
CASSAGDYNEQYF
>TRBV29-1|NA|TRBJ2-3|few
TGCAGCGTTGATTTGCAGGGCAGTCCAGATACGCAGTATTTT
CSVDLQGSPDTQYF
>TRBV6-2/TRBV6-3|NA|TRBJ2-1|NA
TGTGCCAGCAGCCAGGGTTGGATCCAGTTCTTC
CASSQGWIQFF
>TRBV28|NA|TRBJ1-2|NA
TGTGCCAGCAGTGACAACCCGCGGGTCGGGTATGGCTACACCTTC
CASSDNPRVGYGYTF
>TRBV7-2|TRBD2|TRBJ2-5|few
TGTGCCAGCAGCCGAACTAGCGGGGGGCTCCAAGAGACCCAGTACTTC
CASSRTSGGLQETQYF
>TRBV6-6|TRBD1|TRBJ2-5|NA
TGTGCCAGCAGTTACGCAGCAGGACAGGGGAGATCCTACGAGCTGTACTTC
CASSYAAGQGRSYELYF
>TRBV5-1|NA|TRBJ2-7|NA
TGCGCCAGCAGCTTGACCGGTTTAAGAAACTCCTACGAGCAGTACTTC
CASSLTGLRNSYEQYF
>TRBV24-1|NA|TRBJ2-1|once
TGTGCCACCAGTGAGAGACGGATATCGCCGAGGAATGAGCAGTTCTTC
CATSERRISPRNEQFF
>TRBV27|TRBD2|TRBJ2-5|NA
TGTGCCAGCAGGGGACTAGCAGGGTTCCAAGAGACCCAGTACTTC
CASRGLAGFQETQYF
>TRBV9|NA|TRBJ2-7|NA
TGTGCCAGCAGCGTAGAGCCAGCCCCCTCCTACGAGCAGTACTTC
CASSVEPAPSYEQYF
>TRBV7-6|TRBD2|TRBJ2-1|NA
TGTGCCAGCAGCTTAGCACTAGCGAGGGTCAATGAGCAGTTCTTC
CASSLALARVNEQFF
>TRBV29-1|NA|TRBJ2-7|NA
TGCAGCGTTTCGGACGGGACCTACGAGCAGTACTTC
CSVSDGTYEQYF
>TRBV20-1|NA|TRBJ2-5|NA
TGCAGTGCTAGAGATCGCACAGATATTCAAGAGACCCAGTACTTC
CSARDRTDIQETQYF
>TRBV6-5|NA|TRBJ2-7|NA
TGTGCCAGCAGCCATGGGGGAACAGGTCGCGACGAGCAGTACTTC
CASSHGGTGRDEQYF
>TRBV25-1|NA|TRBJ1-1|NA
TGTGCCAGCAGGCCTCAGGGACGGGGGAACACTGAAGCTTTCTTT
CASRPQGRGNTEAFF
>TRBV10-3|TRBD1|TRBJ2-7|few
TGTGCCATCAGCTTGGGACAGGGGACTCACAATGAGCAGTACTTC
CAISLGQGTHNEQYF
>TRBV6-1|NA|TRBJ2-1|NA
TGTGCCAGCCAACCCGGACAGTTATACAATGAGCAGTTCTTC
CASQPGQLYNEQFF